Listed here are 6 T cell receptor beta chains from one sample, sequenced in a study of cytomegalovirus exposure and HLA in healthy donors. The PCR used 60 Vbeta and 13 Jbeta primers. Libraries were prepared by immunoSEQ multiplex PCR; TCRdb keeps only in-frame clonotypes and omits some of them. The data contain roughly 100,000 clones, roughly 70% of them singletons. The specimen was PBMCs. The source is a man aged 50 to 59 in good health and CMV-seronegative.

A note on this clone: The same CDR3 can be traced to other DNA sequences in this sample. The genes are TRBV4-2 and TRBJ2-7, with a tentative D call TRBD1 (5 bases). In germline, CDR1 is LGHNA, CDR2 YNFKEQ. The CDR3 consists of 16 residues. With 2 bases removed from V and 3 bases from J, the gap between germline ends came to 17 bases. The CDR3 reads CASSQLQGRPDYEQYF. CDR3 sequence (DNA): TGTGCCAGCAGCCAATTGCAGGGTCGGCCTGACTACGAGCAGTACTTC.

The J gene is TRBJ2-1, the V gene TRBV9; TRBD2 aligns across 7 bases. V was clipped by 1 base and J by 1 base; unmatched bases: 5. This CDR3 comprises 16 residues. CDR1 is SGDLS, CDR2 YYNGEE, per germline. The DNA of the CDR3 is TGTGCCAGCAGCGTAATAGCGGGCGCTTCCTACAATGAGCAGTTCTTC. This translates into CASSVIAGASYNEQFF.

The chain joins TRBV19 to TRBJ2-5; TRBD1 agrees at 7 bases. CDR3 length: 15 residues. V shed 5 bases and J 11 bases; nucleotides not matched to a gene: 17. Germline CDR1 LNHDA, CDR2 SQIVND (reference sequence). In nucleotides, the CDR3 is TGTGCCAGTAGTTCACAGGGGAATTCTAAGTTGGAGCAGTACTTC. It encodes CASSSQGNSKLEQYF.

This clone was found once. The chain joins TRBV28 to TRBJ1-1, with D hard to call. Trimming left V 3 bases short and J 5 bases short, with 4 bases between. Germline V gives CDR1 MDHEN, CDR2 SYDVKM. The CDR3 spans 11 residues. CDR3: CASSFLTEAFF. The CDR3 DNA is TGTGCCAGCAGTTTTCTGACTGAAGCTTTCTTT. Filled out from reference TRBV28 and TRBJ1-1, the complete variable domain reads DVKVTQSSRYLVKRTGEKVFLECVQDMDHENMFWYRQDPGLGLRLIYFSYDVKMKEKGDIPEGYSVSREKKERFSLILESASTNQTSMYLCASSFLTEAFFGQGTRLTVV.

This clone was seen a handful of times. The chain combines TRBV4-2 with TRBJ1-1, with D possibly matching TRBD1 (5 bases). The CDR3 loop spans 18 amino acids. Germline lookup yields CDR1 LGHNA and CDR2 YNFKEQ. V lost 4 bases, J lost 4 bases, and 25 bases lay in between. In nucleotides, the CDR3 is TGTGCCAGCAGCCGATACCAGGGTAGGGGTGGAGATCCCACTGAAGCTTTCTTT. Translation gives CASSRYQGRGGDPTEAFF.

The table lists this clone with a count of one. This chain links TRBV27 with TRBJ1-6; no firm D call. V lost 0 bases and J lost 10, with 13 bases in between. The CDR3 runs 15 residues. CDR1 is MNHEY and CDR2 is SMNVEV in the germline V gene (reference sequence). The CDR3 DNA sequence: TGTGCCAGCAGTTTATCAGTGGTCGGAGGCTCACCCCTCCACTTT. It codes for CASSLSVVGGSPLHF.